These 24 T cell receptor beta chains were all obtained from the same sample, sequenced in a study of blood T cells in healthy people across ages. The authors ran a second PCR of roughly 6 to 12 cycles using a sample-barcoded 5' primer and a J-beta primer mix. A single record per CDR3 protein comes from TCRdb applying MiXCR to the 5' RACE reads. This sample has 800,000 to 950,000 distinct CDR3 sequences, with 35% to 40% found just once. Sequencing was performed on blood. The receptors were sampled from a young man in good health.

The gene calls are TRBV4-3 and TRBJ2-1, with D possibly being TRBD2 (5 bases). V was trimmed by 4 bases and J by 5 bases, leaving 18 bases between them. Looked up from germline, CDR1 is LGHNA and CDR2 is YSLEER. The CDR3 spans 16 residues. The CDR3 DNA reads TGCGCCAGCAGCCGGGAGAGGTTCATGGGCCACAATGAGCAGTTCTTC. Amino acid sequence: CASSRERFMGHNEQFF.

The gene calls are TRBV4-3 and TRBJ1-1; the D is unclear. CDR1 LGHNA and CDR2 YSLEER come from the germline V gene. The CDR3 length is 17 residues. The V end lost 4 bases, the J end lost 4 bases, and 22 bases lay between the germline ends. CDR3 region: CASSLQRASGIGTEAFF. CDR3 bases: TGCGCCAGCAGCCTACAAAGGGCTTCCGGGATTGGCACTGAAGCTTTCTTT.

This clonotype appeared a single time. The chain recombines TRBV2 with TRBJ2-5; D is tentatively TRBD1 or TRBD2 (5 bases each). From germline, CDR1 is SNHLY and CDR2 FYNNEI. V lost 5 bases and J 7 bases, leaving 20 bases between the germline ends. The CDR3 consists of 15 residues. CDR3 DNA sequence: TGTGCCAGCAGTCCCACCGGGGACGGCGAGGGGACCCAGTACTTC. Its translation is CASSPTGDGEGTQYF.

The chain has TRBV9 and TRBJ2-7; the match to TRBD2 covers 9 bases. In germline, CDR1 is SGDLS, CDR2 YYNGEE. With 2 bases clipped from V and 5 bases from J, the junction kept 5 bases outside the gene matches. CDR3 length: 14 amino acids. The CDR3 DNA follows: TGTGCCAGCAGCGTGACTAGCGGAGGAGACGAGCAGTACTTC. Its protein is CASSVTSGGDEQYF.

The chain carries TRBV4-2 and TRBJ2-7, with a tentative D call TRBD2 (6 bases). V dropped 1 base and J dropped 9 bases, with 10 bases sitting between them. Per germline, CDR1 LGHNA and CDR2 YNFKEQ. The CDR3 sequence is 12 residues long. Here the CDR3 DNA reads TGTGCCAGCAGCCAAGGCGGGACTGGGCAGTACTTC. Its protein product is CASSQGGTGQYF.

The table lists this clonotype with a count of one. A much larger clone sits a single nucleotide away, making a read error possible. V is TRBV6-5 and J is TRBJ1-2; weak D call: TRBD1 (6 bases). Trimming took 8 bases from V and 4 from J, leaving 14 bases between them. The CDR3 consists of 13 residues. Germline lookup yields CDR1 MNHEY and CDR2 SVGAGI. The CDR3 region has the DNA TGTGCCAGCGGCCTCGGACAGACCTATGGCTACACCTTC. It codes for CASGLGQTYGYTF.

This clonotype occurred a few times. The chain combines TRBV7-2 with TRBJ2-1, with 7 bases aligning to TRBD1. Per the germline V gene, CDR1 is SGHTA and CDR2 is FQGNSA. With V trimmed by 2 bases and J by 2 bases, 3 bases remained unmatched. The CDR3 loop spans 15 amino acids. CDR3: CASSLHRGPYNEQFF. CDR3 in DNA: TGTGCCAGCAGCTTACACAGGGGACCCTACAATGAGCAGTTCTTC.

This clonotype has more than one count but fewer than ten. The chain recombines TRBV20-1 with TRBJ1-1; the match to TRBD1 covers 9 bases. The CDR3 is 13 amino acids. V lost 6 bases, J lost 5 bases, and 7 bases stayed unmatched. Germline CDR1 DFQATT, CDR2 SNEGSKA (reference sequence). CDR3 loop: CSAAQGARTEAFF. The DNA of the CDR3 is TGCAGTGCCGCACAGGGGGCGAGGACTGAAGCTTTCTTT.

This clonotype was recorded at least ten times. The genes are TRBV12-3 or TRBV12-4 and TRBJ2-7, with 9 positions matching TRBD1. The CDR3 contains 13 residues. The J segment lost 6 bases and the V segment lost 8 bases, leaving 8 bases of the junction unmatched. DNA of the CDR3: TGTGCCAGCCTCCGGGACAGGGATGGCGAGCAGTACTTC. It specifies CASLRDRDGEQYF.

This clonotype was seen more than once but under ten times. J is TRBJ1-1 and V is TRBV5-1; 7 bases line up with TRBD1. Germline V gene lookup returns CDR1 SGHRS and CDR2 YFSETQ. With 4 bases clipped from V and 8 bases from J, the junction kept 14 bases outside the gene matches. The CDR3 loop spans 15 amino acids. The CDR3 spells CASSNGQVGYLEAFF. CDR3 nucleotide sequence: TGCGCCAGCAGCAACGGACAGGTCGGCTACCTCGAAGCTTTCTTT.

The chain uses TRBV11-2 and TRBJ2-5; possibly TRBD1 for D (6 bases). From germline, CDR1 is SGHAT and CDR2 FQNNGV. V was pared by 5 bases and J by 11 bases, with 21 bases between. The CDR3 runs to 14 residues. DNA for the CDR3: TGTGCCAGCAGCGCGATGTCCCAGTCAGGGGAGCAGTACTTC. Translated, it gives CASSAMSQSGEQYF.

This clonotype has a count of ten or more. The rearrangement joins TRBV7-9 to TRBJ2-1, with TRBD2 matching 8 bases. The CDR3 runs 16 residues. V shed 2 bases and J 3 bases; nucleotides not matched to a gene: 6. CDR1 and CDR2 from the germline V gene are SEHNR and FQNEAQ (reference sequence). In DNA form, the CDR3 reads TGTGCCAGCAGCTTAATCGAGCGGGGGTACTACAATGAGCAGTTCTTC. Translating it yields CASSLIERGYYNEQFF.

V and J are TRBV6-1 and TRBJ1-1; 9 nucleotides agree with TRBD1. The CDR3 covers 14 residues. Germline CDR1 MNHNS, CDR2 SASEGT. The trim removed 4 bases at V and 4 bases at J, leaving 4 bases unmatched. The CDR3 region is CASSAGTGPTEAFF. The CDR3 bases are TGTGCCAGCAGTGCGGGGACAGGGCCCACTGAAGCTTTCTTT.

This clonotype was counted a few times. The V call is TRBV27, the J call TRBJ1-2; D uncertain. CDR1 is MNHEY, CDR2 SMNVEV, per germline (reference sequence). The CDR3 totals 13 residues. Trimming cost V 4 bases and J 8 bases, with 14 bases left between them. The CDR3, as DNA: TGTGCCAGCAGTTCCTCGGGCCCGCCCGGCTACACCTTC. As protein: CASSSSGPPGYTF.

This clonotype has at least ten counts. This sequence joins TRBV4-2 and TRBJ2-1; a weak D match, TRBD1 (6 bases). CDR1 is LGHNA and CDR2 is YNFKEQ in the germline V gene. The length of the CDR3 is 16 residues. Trimming cost V 0 bases and J 4 bases, with 13 bases left between them. CDR3 residues: CASSQDGAGDYNEQFF. CDR3 in DNA: TGTGCCAGCAGCCAAGATGGGGCAGGGGATTACAATGAGCAGTTCTTC.

The CDR3 here is CRGGRTNEKLFF. The DNA for the CDR3 is TGCAGGGGAGGGCGAACTAATGAAAAACTGTTTTTT. The rearrangement links TRBV20-1 to TRBJ1-4; D remains ambiguous. The CDR3 sequence is 12 residues long. Germline CDR1 reads DFQATT; CDR2 reads SNEGSKA (reference sequence).

The chain is built from TRBV6-5 and TRBJ1-2; 7 bases match TRBD1. The CDR3 covers 14 residues. The germline gives CDR1 MNHEY, CDR2 SVGAGI. V was clipped by 6 bases and J by 4 bases; unmatched bases: 8. As DNA, the CDR3 is TGTGCCAGCAGCTCGGGACAGCCTCGCTATGGCTACACCTTC. It yields the protein CASSSGQPRYGYTF.

Worth noting for this clonotype: This may arise from a read error, as a much more abundant clone is one base away. The rearrangement joins TRBV15 to TRBJ1-2, with D unclear. CDR1 is LNHNV and CDR2 is YYDKDF in the germline V gene (reference sequence). The V end lost 0 bases, the J end lost 3 bases, and 11 bases lay between the germline ends. This CDR3 comprises 15 residues. CDR3 in DNA: TGTGCCACCAGCAGAGATCTGCCCGTTTACTATGGCTACACCTTC. Translating gives CATSRDLPVYYGYTF.

The V and J genes are TRBV7-3 and TRBJ2-1, with a weak D call TRBD2 (6 bases). Germline V CDR1 and CDR2: SGHTA, FQGTGA. The CDR3 covers 14 residues. The V end lost 5 bases, the J end lost 9 bases, and 17 bases lay between the germline ends. The CDR3 sequence is CASSPGTQTTEQFF. CDR3 DNA sequence: TGTGCCAGCAGCCCGGGGACTCAAACAACTGAGCAGTTCTTC.

This clonotype occurred many times. The chain combines TRBV20-1 with TRBJ1-5; D is unresolved. Germline V gives CDR1 DFQATT, CDR2 SNEGSKA (reference sequence). V was clipped by 6 bases and J by 1 base, with 13 bases between them. The CDR3 sequence is 14 residues long. DNA of the CDR3: TGCAGTGCAAAAAAGGGTATAAGCAATCAGCCCCAGCATTTT. Encoded protein: CSAKKGISNQPQHF.

The J gene is TRBJ1-1, the V gene TRBV25-1, with D perhaps TRBD1 (5 bases). The V end lost 2 bases, the J end lost 3 bases, and 16 bases lay between the germline ends. The germline V gene has CDR1 MGHDK and CDR2 SYGVNS. CDR3 length: 16 amino acids. The CDR3 spells CASSENGGSEDTEAFF. The CDR3 DNA reads as TGTGCCAGCAGTGAAAATGGGGGTTCGGAGGACACTGAAGCTTTCTTT. The full variable domain, in which reference TRBV25-1 and TRBJ1-1 provide the parts outside the CDR3, is EADIYQTPRYLVIGTGKKITLECSQTMGHDKMYWYQQDPGMELHLIHYSYGVNSTEKGDLSSESTVSRIRTEHFPLTLESARPSHTSQYLCASSENGGSEDTEAFFGQGTRLTVV.

The sample holds many counts of this clonotype. The CDR3 coding sequence is TGCAGCGTTTGGGCAGGGAGGGTATTTTCTAACTATGGCTACACCTTC. Translating gives CSVWAGRVFSNYGYTF. The chain joins TRBV29-1 to TRBJ1-2; D is possibly TRBD1 (5 bases). V was cut by 5 bases and J by 0 bases, with 19 bases left in between. The CDR3 has 16 amino acids. Germline V CDR1 and CDR2: SQVTM, ANQGSEA.

The table lists this clonotype with many counts. The V call is TRBV27, the J call TRBJ2-1; 11 bases fit TRBD1. V trimming: 5 bases; J trimming: 6 bases; junction bases outside the gene matches: 3. CDR3 length equals 14 residues. Germline V gene sequence: CDR1 MNHEY, CDR2 SMNVEV (reference sequence). DNA of the CDR3: TGTGCCAGCAGTCTGGGGACAGGGGGCAATGAGCAGTTCTTC. Translation gives CASSLGTGGNEQFF.

This clonotype was found a few times. The chain employs TRBV7-2 and TRBJ1-1; 10 nucleotides align to TRBD1. V trimming: 5 bases; J trimming: 5 bases; junction bases outside the gene matches: 8. Germline V gives CDR1 SGHTA, CDR2 FQGNSA. CDR3 size: 15 residues. The CDR3 coding sequence is TGTGCCAGCAGCAACCGACAGGGGGCGAGGACTGAAGCTTTCTTT. It is translated as CASSNRQGARTEAFF.